Each of the 3 T cell receptor beta chains below was sequenced from the same sample in a study of tumor and adjacent non-tumor tissue in lung cancer. TCRbeta libraries were built with three rounds of nested PCR, modified from ARM-PCR. TCRdb passed the multiplex PCR reads through MiXCR, listing each CDR3 protein once. The sample includes fewer than 120,000 distinct CDR3 sequences, roughly 84% of them seen just once. RNA was extracted from bulk tissue without any cell sorting. The specimen sequenced was lung tumor tissue. The receptors shown here come from a man aged 70-80 years with non-small cell lung cancer.

Of note for this clonotype: Sequence at one end of the junction differs from germline and may be a read error. The V call is TRBV20-1, the J call TRBJ2-3, with 8 nucleotides matching TRBD1. CDR3 size: 16 residues. Germline CDR1 and CDR2: DFQATT and SNEGSKA (reference sequence). This chain's CDR3 is CSVETETGAYTDTQYF. The CDR3 DNA reads as TGCAGTGTTGAGACCGAGACAGGGGCTTACACAGATACCCAGTATTTT.

To note about this clonotype: One end of the junction fails to match germline, which may point to a read error. The chain has TRBV7-9 and TRBJ1-1; D is perhaps TRBD1 (6 bases). Germline CDR1 SEHNR, CDR2 FQNEAQ (reference sequence). The CDR3 covers 13 residues. The CDR3 loop reads CASILRGQLEAFF. In DNA, the CDR3 is TGTGCCAGCATCTTAAGAGGACAGCTTGAAGCTTTCTTT.

As for this clonotype: The CDR3 ends on some other residue instead of the conserved phenylalanine or tryptophan, so this is likely a read error. The rearrangement links TRBV4-1 to TRBJ2-7, with a weak D call TRBD1 (5 bases). The CDR3 spans 15 residues. The V gene's germline CDR1 is MGHRA and CDR2 YSYEKL. CDR3 DNA sequence: TGCGCCAGCAGTCAAGAAAGTCGACAGACCTACGAGCAGTACTAC. As protein: CASSQESRQTYEQYY.